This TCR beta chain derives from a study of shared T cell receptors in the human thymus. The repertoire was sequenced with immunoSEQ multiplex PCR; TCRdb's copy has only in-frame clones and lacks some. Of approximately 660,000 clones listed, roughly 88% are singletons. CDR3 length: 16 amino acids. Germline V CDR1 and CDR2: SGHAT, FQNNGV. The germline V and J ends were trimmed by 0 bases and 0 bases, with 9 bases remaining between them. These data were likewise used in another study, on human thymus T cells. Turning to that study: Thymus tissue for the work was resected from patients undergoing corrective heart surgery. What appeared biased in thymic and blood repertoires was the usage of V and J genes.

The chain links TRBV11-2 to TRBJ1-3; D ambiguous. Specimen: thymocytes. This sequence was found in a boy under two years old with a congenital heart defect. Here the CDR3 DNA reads TGTGCCAGCAGCTTAGAGTATAGGAGCTCTGGAAACACCATATATTTT. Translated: CASSLEYRSSGNTIYF.